The 14 T cell receptor beta chains listed next were all sequenced from one sample in a study of T cells in Graves' hyperthyroidism and ophthalmopathy. It was RNA transcripts that yielded the amplified TCR beta CDR3 regions. HTBI primers were used for first-round RT-PCR of the TCR CDR3. Using its own MiXCR run on the multiplex PCR reads, TCRdb lists one record per CDR3 protein. The sample contains about 580,000 distinct CDR3 sequences, approximately 14% of which appear only once. Specimen: blood. The receptors here all came from a woman aged 25 to 39 with Graves' hyperthyroidism that later progressed to Graves' ophthalmopathy.

This rearrangement joins TRBV28 to TRBJ2-7; D gene ambiguous. The V gene lost 5 bases and the J gene lost 5 bases, with 10 bases spanning the gap. The CDR3 contains 12 residues. Germline CDR1 reads MDHEN; CDR2 reads SYDVKM. CDR3 nucleotides: TGTGCCAGCAGTCCCCCCGACCACGAGCAGTACTTC. Residues: CASSPPDHEQYF.

Details on this clonotype: This clone may be a read error of a much larger clone one base away. The chain joins TRBV3-1 to TRBJ2-7; TRBD1 might be the D (6 bases). This CDR3 spans 12 amino acids. V was trimmed by 8 bases and J by 4 bases, leaving 12 bases between them. Germline CDR1 is LGHDT and CDR2 is YNNKEL (reference sequence). CDR3 DNA sequence: TGTGCCAGCGGGGACACGGAGTACGAGCAGTACTTC. It encodes CASGDTEYEQYF.

This clonotype was seen a few times. V and J are TRBV25-1 and TRBJ1-6; D call uncertain. Germline V lookup: CDR1 MGHDK, CDR2 SYGVNS. V lost 3 bases and J lost 15, with 9 bases in between. The CDR3 has 11 residues. As DNA, the CDR3 is TGTGCCAGCAGTGATGGGAGTTTCCTCCACTTT. Its translation is CASSDGSFLHF. Based on the CDR3 plus reference TRBV25-1 and TRBJ1-6, the full variable domain is EADIYQTPRYLVIGTGKKITLECSQTMGHDKMYWYQQDPGMELHLIHYSYGVNSTEKGDLSSESTVSRIRTEHFPLTLESARPSHTSQYLCASSDGSFLHFGNGTRLTVT.

This clonotype was picked up many times. The V gene is TRBV7-6, the J gene TRBJ1-3, with 8 bases lining up with TRBD1. The germline gives CDR1 SGHVS, CDR2 FNYEAQ. With V trimmed by 8 bases and J by 1 base, 10 bases remained unmatched. CDR3 length equals 16 residues. CDR3 loop: CASGLGQGLSGNTIYF. CDR3 bases: TGTGCCAGCGGGTTAGGACAGGGCCTTTCTGGAAACACCATATATTTT.

This clonotype was counted at least ten times. The chain is built from TRBV20-1 and TRBJ2-7, with D perhaps assigned TRBD1 or TRBD2 (5 bases each). The CDR3 loop spans 16 amino acids. Trimming shortened V by 2 bases and J by 4 bases, and 21 bases separated the two germline ends. From germline, CDR1 is DFQATT and CDR2 SNEGSKA (reference sequence). The CDR3 sequence: CSARKSGTITLYEQYF. CDR3 bases: TGCAGTGCTAGAAAATCCGGGACGATCACCCTGTACGAGCAGTACTTC.

The chain couples TRBV19 to TRBJ2-7, with TRBD1 matching over 7 bases. The germline gives CDR1 LNHDA, CDR2 SQIVND (reference sequence). Unmatched junction bases numbered 5, after V lost 6 bases and J lost 0 bases. This CDR3 is built from 14 residues. CDR3 loop: CASRGTVNSYEQYF. The CDR3, as DNA: TGTGCCAGTAGAGGGACAGTAAACTCCTACGAGCAGTACTTC.

V usage is TRBV24-1 and J usage is TRBJ2-1; 11 bases are a match to TRBD1. The germline CDR1 and CDR2 sequences are KGHDR and SFDVKD. The CDR3 consists of 15 residues. The V and J ends lost 3 bases and 6 bases, in that order; junction bases with no gene match: 3. CDR3 DNA sequence: TGTGCCACCAGTGATAGAGGGACAGGGGGCAATGAGCAGTTCTTC. Encoded protein: CATSDRGTGGNEQFF.

In its sample, this clonotype was seen many times. The chain links TRBV6-2 or TRBV6-3 to TRBJ2-1; the D is unclear. V gave up 4 bases and J gave up 8 bases, with 18 bases separating them. The CDR3 covers 15 residues. In germline, CDR1 is MNHEY, CDR2 SVGEGT. CDR3 sequence (DNA): TGTGCCAGCAGTTTAAGTGTGGGGTATGGCCATGAGCAGTTCTTC. Translating it yields CASSLSVGYGHEQFF.

The J gene is TRBJ2-1, the V gene TRBV14, with a tentative D call TRBD1 (6 bases). Per the germline V gene, CDR1 is SGHDN and CDR2 is FVKESK. Trimming pared 6 bases from V and 10 bases from J, leaving 7 bases between. The CDR3 loop spans 10 amino acids. CDR3 bases: TGTGCCAGCAGTACAGGGGAGCAGTTCTTC. Residues: CASSTGEQFF.

There are a few counts of this clonotype. A much larger clone differs by one base, so this may be a read error. The chain links TRBV28 to TRBJ2-7; unclear D gene. CDR1 is MDHEN and CDR2 is SYDVKM in the germline V gene. V lost 3 bases to trimming and J lost 5 bases, with 8 bases between them. The CDR3 extends over 12 amino acids. The CDR3 coding sequence is TGTGCCAGCAGTTTCGGTCAGGACGAGCAGTACTTC. Translated: CASSFGQDEQYF.

This clonotype has at least ten counts. This chain joins TRBV4-1 and TRBJ1-1; TRBD1 matches at 12 bases. Germline CDR1 and CDR2: MGHRA and YSYEKL. The CDR3 has 16 residues. V shed 4 bases, J shed 5 bases, and the junction held 8 bases outside the gene matches. The CDR3 DNA reads as TGCGCCAGCAGCCGGGGACAGGGGGCCGGTAATACTGAAGCTTTCTTT. Protein: CASSRGQGAGNTEAFF.

This clonotype was detected many times. The rearrangement links TRBV28 to TRBJ2-1, with a possible D match to TRBD1 (6 bases). Germline loops: CDR1 MDHEN, CDR2 SYDVKM. The V gene lost 2 bases and the J gene lost 7 bases, with 15 bases spanning the gap. The CDR3 loop spans 15 amino acids. Here the CDR3 reads CASSLISQGSNEQFF. As DNA, the CDR3 is TGTGCCAGCAGTTTAATTAGCCAGGGGAGTAATGAGCAGTTCTTC. The whole variable domain, remainder taken from reference TRBV28 and TRBJ2-1, is DVKVTQSSRYLVKRTGEKVFLECVQDMDHENMFWYRQDPGLGLRLIYFSYDVKMKEKGDIPEGYSVSREKKERFSLILESASTNQTSMYLCASSLISQGSNEQFFGPGTRLTVL.

The table lists this clonotype with many counts. The CDR3 spells CASSSGLAGWFSSTDTQYF. In DNA form, the CDR3 reads TGTGCCAGCAGCTCGGGACTAGCGGGATGGTTCTCTAGCACAGATACGCAGTATTTT. V gene TRBV7-2 combines with J gene TRBJ2-3; 13 positions agree with TRBD2. The CDR3 sequence is 19 residues long. V gave up 4 bases and J gave up 0 bases; unmatched junction bases: 10. Germline V gives CDR1 SGHTA, CDR2 FQGNSA.

This clonotype was observed many times. The V gene is TRBV20-1, the J gene TRBJ2-6; a possible D gene is TRBD2 (5 bases). Deletions cut 0 bases from V and 0 bases from J, with 12 bases between. Germline V gene data show CDR1 as DFQATT and CDR2 as SNEGSKA (reference sequence). CDR3 size: 17 residues. CDR3 loop: CSARDIFGSSGANVLTF. The CDR3 region has the DNA TGCAGTGCTAGAGATATCTTTGGGAGCTCTGGGGCCAACGTCCTGACTTTC.